The 17 T cell receptor beta chains presented below share a single source sample, sequenced in a study of OX40 agonist ivuxolimab in advanced cancers. The assay was immunoSEQ multiplex PCR, and TCRdb's table has in-frame clones only and misses some. The repertoire holds about 15,000 clones, with over 80% as singletons. Specimen: CD4+ or CD8+ T cells sorted from blood, collected in a trial of the OX40 agonist ivuxolimab. All receptors derive from an adult with an advanced solid tumor such as melanoma, head and neck, liver or kidney cancer.

The V gene is TRBV18, the J gene TRBJ1-1; D unresolved. Deletions cut 3 bases from V and 1 base from J, with 9 bases between. The germline V gene has CDR1 KGHSH and CDR2 LQKENI. The CDR3 has 14 residues. The CDR3 nucleotides read TGTGCCAGCTCACCGATCAGAGAGAACACTGAAGCTTTCTTT. Amino acids: CASSPIRENTEAFF.

The V call is TRBV4-3, the J call TRBJ2-3; D unresolved. Germline CDR1 reads LGHNA; CDR2 reads YSLEER. The CDR3 sequence is 13 residues long. Trimming left V 0 bases short and J 7 bases short, with 8 bases between. The CDR3 here is CASSQEGSNTQYF. CDR3 nucleotides: TGCGCCAGCAGCCAAGAAGGATCAAATACGCAGTATTTT.

The V call is TRBV11-2, the J call TRBJ2-7, with 10 bases aligning to TRBD1. This CDR3 has 13 residues. V gave up 8 bases and J gave up 1 base; unmatched junction bases: 2. Germline assignment: CDR1 SGHAT and CDR2 FQNNGV. The CDR3 protein is CASGTGVSYEQYF. The CDR3 bases are TGTGCCAGCGGGACAGGGGTTTCCTACGAGCAGTACTTC.

This rearrangement joins TRBV5-6 to TRBJ2-7, with D perhaps TRBD1 (6 bases). The germline V gene has CDR1 SGHDT and CDR2 YYEEEE. The CDR3 length is 17 residues. V was clipped by 1 base and J by 2 bases, with 19 bases between them. This CDR3 reads CASSLSPGYGTPYEQYF. The CDR3 nucleotides read TGTGCCAGCAGCTTGTCCCCGGGGTACGGGACACCCTACGAGCAGTACTTC.

The chain uses TRBV28 and TRBJ2-7, with D unclear. Trimming shortened V by 3 bases and J by 2 bases, and 5 bases separated the two germline ends. Germline V gene lookup returns CDR1 MDHEN and CDR2 SYDVKM. The CDR3 has 12 residues. The CDR3 sequence is CASSLGTYEQYF. The CDR3 DNA sequence: TGTGCCAGCAGTTTGGGCACCTACGAGCAGTACTTC.

The rearrangement joins TRBV2 to TRBJ2-5; D gene ambiguous. This CDR3 is 11 amino acids long. The germline CDR1 and CDR2 sequences are SNHLY and FYNNEI. Trimming cost V 7 bases and J 4 bases, with 7 bases left between them. CDR3 nucleotide sequence: TGTGCCAGCACCGGTGGAGAGACCCAGTACTTC. It codes for CASTGGETQYF.

A single count supports this clone. The chain is built from TRBV7-9 and TRBJ2-5; D possibly corresponds to TRBD1 (7 bases). The germline V gene has CDR1 SEHNR and CDR2 FQNEAQ (reference sequence). The V and J ends lost 2 bases and 5 bases respectively, with 12 bases between them. The CDR3 extends over 14 amino acids. CDR3 sequence (DNA): TGTGCCAGCAGCTTATTCAGGGGGAGGGAGACCCAGTACTTC. Its translation is CASSLFRGRETQYF.

This chain joins TRBV6-5 and TRBJ2-1; D assignment may be TRBD1 or TRBD2 (5 bases each). Trimming left V 2 bases short and J 6 bases short, with 14 bases between. Germline V gene lookup returns CDR1 MNHEY and CDR2 SVGAGI. CDR3 length: 15 residues. The CDR3 region is CASSYAGTTGNEQFF. Here the CDR3 DNA reads TGTGCCAGCAGTTACGCCGGGACCACGGGCAATGAGCAGTTCTTC.

This clone was recorded only once. This chain links TRBV28 with TRBJ2-1; TRBD2 agrees at 11 bases. Losses at the gene ends were 4 bases for V and 8 bases for J; bases not matched to a gene: 16. The CDR3 covers 18 residues. In germline, CDR1 is MDHEN, CDR2 SYDVKM. The CDR3 here is CASSSPLIAGGRSDEQFF. CDR3 nucleotides: TGTGCCAGCAGTTCCCCTCTGATAGCGGGAGGGAGGTCCGATGAGCAGTTCTTC. The full variable domain, completed using reference TRBV28 and TRBJ2-1, is DVKVTQSSRYLVKRTGEKVFLECVQDMDHENMFWYRQDPGLGLRLIYFSYDVKMKEKGDIPEGYSVSREKKERFSLILESASTNQTSMYLCASSSPLIAGGRSDEQFFGPGTRLTVL.

The chain joins TRBV29-1 to TRBJ2-7, with TRBD2 as a possible D gene (6 bases). The CDR3 is made up of 13 amino acids. CDR1 SQVTM and CDR2 ANQGSEA come from the germline V gene. V was clipped by 3 bases and J by 3 bases, with 12 bases between them. CDR3 sequence (DNA): TGCAGCGTTGATCTCCAGGGAGGCTACGAGCAGTACTTC. Its protein is CSVDLQGGYEQYF.

On this clone: At the DNA level, this CDR3 is encoded by other sequences in the same sample as well. The chain links TRBV7-8 to TRBJ2-5; no clear D gene. Germline V lookup: CDR1 SGHVS, CDR2 FQNEAQ. The CDR3 has 15 residues. Trimming stripped 5 bases from V and 5 bases from J, with 18 bases between. This chain's CDR3 is CASSPGPLVRETQYF. DNA of the CDR3: TGTGCCAGCAGCCCTGGCCCCCTAGTCAGGGAGACCCAGTACTTC.

This sequence joins TRBV18 and TRBJ2-7, with D unresolved. The CDR3 spans 16 residues. With 0 bases removed from V and 6 bases from J, the gap between germline ends came to 18 bases. Germline CDR1 KGHSH, CDR2 LQKENI. For the CDR3, the DNA is TGTGCCAGCTCACCACCGGAATCGCAGCTTGTAAGCGAGCAGTACTTC. Its translation is CASSPPESQLVSEQYF.

This clone was observed a handful of times. The rearrangement joins TRBV2 to TRBJ2-7; D gene unclear. Trimming stripped 8 bases from V and 0 bases from J, with 11 bases between. The CDR3 loop spans 13 amino acids. CDR1 and CDR2 from the germline V gene are SNHLY and FYNNEI. DNA for the CDR3: TGTGCCAGCGTGCCCCCGAGCTCCTACGAGCAGTACTTC. Translation: CASVPPSSYEQYF. Variable domain in full (rest from reference TRBV2 and TRBJ2-7): EPEVTQTPSHQVTQMGQEVILRCVPISNHLYFYWYRQILGQKVEFLVSFYNNEISEKSEIFDDQFSVERPDGSNFTLKIRSTKLEDSAMYFCASVPPSSYEQYFGPGTRLTVT.

V usage is TRBV15 and J usage is TRBJ2-7; 7 nucleotides match TRBD2. Trimming took 0 bases from V and 0 from J; bases not matched to a gene: 5. Germline V gives CDR1 LNHNV, CDR2 YYDKDF (reference sequence). The CDR3 totals 16 residues. For the CDR3, the DNA is TGTGCCACCAGCAGAGATTCTGGGACTAACTCCTACGAGCAGTACTTC. Protein sequence: CATSRDSGTNSYEQYF.

The CDR3 is CASSLSGSVYGYTF. CDR3 DNA sequence: TGTGCCAGCAGCTTGTCCGGGTCTGTGTATGGCTACACCTTC. The chain uses TRBV5-4 and TRBJ1-2; D remains ambiguous. Germline V gene sequence: CDR1 SGHNT, CDR2 YYREEE (reference sequence). The CDR3 extends over 14 amino acids. V dropped 1 base and J dropped 5 bases, with 12 bases sitting between them. Variable domain in full (rest from reference TRBV5-4 and TRBJ1-2): ETGVTQSPTHLIKTRGQQVTLRCSSQSGHNTVSWYQQALGQGPQFIFQYYREEENGRGNFPPRFSGLQFPNYSSELNVNALELDDSALYLCASSLSGSVYGYTFGSGTRLTVV.

This chain joins TRBV27 and TRBJ2-5, with D perhaps assigned TRBD1 or TRBD2 (5 bases each). This CDR3 is built from 14 residues. Germline loops: CDR1 MNHEY, CDR2 SMNVEV (reference sequence). The germline V and J ends were trimmed by 1 base and 5 bases, with 11 bases remaining between them. The CDR3 region has the DNA TGTGCCAGCAGTTTATATGGGGACGGGGAGACCCAGTACTTC. This encodes CASSLYGDGETQYF.

V gene TRBV7-9 combines with J gene TRBJ2-7; weak D call: TRBD2 (6 bases). Deletions cut 5 bases from V and 6 bases from J, with 17 bases between. The CDR3 sequence is 14 residues long. Germline CDR1 reads SEHNR; CDR2 reads FQNEAQ (reference sequence). The CDR3 reads CASSAGLTKLEQYF. CDR3 DNA sequence: TGTGCCAGCAGCGCGGGACTGACAAAGCTCGAGCAGTACTTC.